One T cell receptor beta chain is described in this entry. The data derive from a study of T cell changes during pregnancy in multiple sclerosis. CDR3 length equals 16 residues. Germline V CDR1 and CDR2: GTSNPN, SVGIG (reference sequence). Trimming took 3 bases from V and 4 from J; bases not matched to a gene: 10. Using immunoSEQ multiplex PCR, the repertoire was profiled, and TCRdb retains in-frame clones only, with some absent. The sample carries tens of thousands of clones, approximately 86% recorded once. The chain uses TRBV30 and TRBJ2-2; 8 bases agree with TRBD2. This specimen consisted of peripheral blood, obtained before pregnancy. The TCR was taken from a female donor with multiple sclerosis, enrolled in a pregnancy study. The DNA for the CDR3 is TGTGCCTGGAGCCCAGGGGACGGGAGGGGCACCGGGGAGCTGTTTTTT. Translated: CAWSPGDGRGTGELFF.